The T cell receptor beta chain described here comes from a study of molecular identifiers for immune sequencing clone quantification. On the study more broadly: In replicates, RNA taken from roughly 21,000 or 96,000 naive CD8 cells was divided five ways, and four portions underwent sequencing. Study findings and constraints: Clones exceeding 20 RNA copies carried over 99% of effector molecules but under 1% of naive-cell molecules.

Each CDR3 protein gets one entry after TCRdb re-called the PCR reads with MiXCR. This table holds about 510,000 distinct CDR3 sequences, roughly 24% found once. In regard to this clonotype: Its matching antigen is unknown.

Naive CD8 sequencing libraries were generated from about 21,000 to 970,000 sorted cells, with 10%, 30% or 50% RNA as input. The receptor's source is a human donor in good health. Some libraries in this study had Jurkat cell RNA spiked in. Input material: naive CD8+ T cells from blood, with Jurkat cell RNA spiked in. Sample subset: FACS-sorted CD8+CD4-CCR7+CD45RA+ naive T cells.

Here the CDR3 reads CASPGKGAGNQPQHF. The CDR3 region has the DNA TGTGCCAGCCCCGGAAAGGGGGCTGGCAATCAGCCCCAGCATTTT. The chain employs TRBV21-1 and TRBJ1-5; the DNA was not compared with TRBD1, the D call given in the table. TRBV21-1 counts as a pseudogene. The length of the CDR3 is 15 residues.